This is a list of T cell receptor beta chains from one sample in a study of cytomegalovirus exposure and HLA in healthy donors. The protocol was immunoSEQ multiplex PCR, while the TCRdb copy is restricted to in-frame clones and leaves out a portion. The data hold roughly 150,000 clones, with 75% observed a single time. Sequencing input: PBMCs. The receptors shown here come from a woman aged 45-60 years in good health and CMV-seropositive. The CDR3 runs from the conserved cysteine through the conserved F or W. The D gene is left open where the match is weak. Clone size is stated in some rows and not others, as once, few, many or a class when expanded.

cdr3_nt	cdr3_aa	d_call	v_call	j_call	clone_size
TGCGCCAGCCGACTAGCGTCCTCGTACAATGAGCAGTTCTTC	CASRLASSYNEQFF	TRBD2	TRBV10-1	TRBJ2-1	NA
TGTGCCAGCAGTGAGGGGACAGTGAATCAGCCCCAGCATTTT	CASSEGTVNQPQHF	TRBD1	TRBV2	TRBJ1-5	NA
TGTGCCAGCAGCGCGGGGGGACTAGCGGGGCGCACAGATACGCAGTATTTT	CASSAGGLAGRTDTQYF	TRBD2	TRBV9	TRBJ2-3	few
TGCGCCAGCAGCTTGGACAGGGCTGAAAAACTGTTTTTT	CASSLDRAEKLFF	NA	TRBV5-1	TRBJ1-4	few
TGTGCCAGCAGCGTAGCGGCAGGGGGCAGGGAGACCCAGTACTTC	CASSVAAGGRETQYF	TRBD1	TRBV9	TRBJ2-5	NA
TGTGCCAGCAGCTTGACCCCGACTAGCACAGATACGCAGTATTTT	CASSLTPTSTDTQYF	NA	TRBV7-9	TRBJ2-3	few
TGTGCCAGCAGCTTCCCGGGACAGTCCTCCTACGAGCAGTACTTC	CASSFPGQSSYEQYF	TRBD1	TRBV5-6	TRBJ2-7	NA
TGTGCCAGCAGTCTAGCGCCCTCCCAAGAGACCCAGTACTTC	CASSLAPSQETQYF	NA	TRBV28	TRBJ2-5	NA
TGTGCCAGCAGCTTGTCCCAGAGGAGCTCCTACGAGCAGTACTTC	CASSLSQRSSYEQYF	NA	TRBV5-4	TRBJ2-7	NA
TGTGCCACTGGGAATGGACAGATCAATCAGCCCCAGCATTTT	CATGNGQINQPQHF	NA	TRBV15	TRBJ1-5	NA
TGCGCCAGCAGCAAAGGACAGGGTCAAGAGACCCAGTACTTC	CASSKGQGQETQYF	TRBD1	TRBV5-1	TRBJ2-5	NA
TGTGCCAGCAGTCTCTCCAGGGGTAGGAACACTGAAGCTTTCTTT	CASSLSRGRNTEAFF	NA	TRBV27	TRBJ1-1	NA
TGCGCCAGCAGCTTGGGAGGGCTTACCTACGAGCAGTACTTC	CASSLGGLTYEQYF	NA	TRBV5-1	TRBJ2-7	NA
TGCGCCAGCAGCCTCAGACAGTTTATGAACACTGAAGCTTTCTTT	CASSLRQFMNTEAFF	NA	TRBV4-1	TRBJ1-1	NA
TGTGCCAGCAGCCTTACCTACGAGCAGTACTTC	CASSLTYEQYF	NA	TRBV2	TRBJ2-7	few
TGTGCCAGCAGCTTCCGGGACAGGGGAGAAGGCTCACCCCTCCACTTT	CASSFRDRGEGSPLHF	TRBD1	TRBV7-8	TRBJ1-6	NA
TGTGCCAGCAGTTCCCATCTGAGCACCGGGGAGCTGTTTTTT	CASSSHLSTGELFF	NA	TRBV27	TRBJ2-2	NA
TGTGCCAGCAGTTTGGGCGGGGGTTTCGCAGATACGCAGTATTTT	CASSLGGGFADTQYF	TRBD2	TRBV27	TRBJ2-3	once
TGTGCCACCAGCAGTGATCGCGGCACTGAAGCTTTCTTT	CATSSDRGTEAFF	NA	TRBV15	TRBJ1-1	NA
TGTGCCATCCACAGGGGGGACACCGGGGAGCTGTTTTTT	CAIHRGDTGELFF	TRBD1	TRBV10-3	TRBJ2-2	once
TGTGCCAGCAGTGGTATACGGGACAGGGACTATGGCTACACCTTC	CASSGIRDRDYGYTF	TRBD1	TRBV2	TRBJ1-2	NA
TGTGCCAGCGCCGGGACAGGGAATTCACCCCTCCACTTT	CASAGTGNSPLHF	TRBD1	TRBV6-6	TRBJ1-6	NA
TGTGCCAGCAGCGGGGGACAGGCTCCTTTCTACGAGCAGTACTTC	CASSGGQAPFYEQYF	TRBD1	TRBV9	TRBJ2-7	NA
TGTGCCAGCAGGTGGGAGTCCGCGGGCGATGAGCAGTTCTTC	CASRWESAGDEQFF	NA	TRBV2	TRBJ2-1	NA
TGTGCCTCCAAAGCGGGGGGGTTTGAGCAGTACTTC	CASKAGGFEQYF	TRBD2	TRBV2	TRBJ2-7	NA
TGCGCCAGCAGCCAAGAACAGGGCAATCAGCCCCAGCATTTT	CASSQEQGNQPQHF	NA	TRBV4-1	TRBJ1-5	few
TGTGCCACCCCCCTGAGGACCGGGGAGCTGTTTTTT	CATPLRTGELFF	NA	TRBV2	TRBJ2-2	once
TGTGCCAGCAGCCCCAGGGAGGGGAAGGCGGAAAAACTGTTTTTT	CASSPREGKAEKLFF	NA	TRBV11-2	TRBJ1-4	once
TGTGCTAGTGGTCTCGGGGCGCGGGGGGTCCAAGAGACCCAGTACTTC	CASGLGARGVQETQYF	TRBD2	TRBV12-5	TRBJ2-5	few
TGTGCCAGCAGTAAAACCGGGACAGAGTACCAAGAGACCCAGTACTTC	CASSKTGTEYQETQYF	TRBD1	TRBV7-6	TRBJ2-5	NA
TGCGCCAGCAGGATTAGCACGGGGAGTTGGACTGAAGCTTTCTTT	CASRISTGSWTEAFF	NA	TRBV5-1	TRBJ1-1	NA
TGTGCCAGTAGTATTATGGGCACATCTCAAGAGACCCAGTACTTC	CASSIMGTSQETQYF	NA	TRBV19	TRBJ2-5	NA
TGTGCCACCAAAACTAGCGGGGGGGAGGAGACCCAGTACTTC	CATKTSGGEETQYF	TRBD2	TRBV19	TRBJ2-5	NA
TGTGCCAGCAGCCTGGACAGGGGGAGTGAAAAACTGTTTTTT	CASSLDRGSEKLFF	TRBD1	TRBV4-2	TRBJ1-4	NA
TGTGCCAGCAGCTCGCTAGCGGGTGGCACAGATACGCAGTATTTT	CASSSLAGGTDTQYF	TRBD2	TRBV13	TRBJ2-3	NA
TGTGCCAGCAGCTTGGGGGGACAGCCGGAAAAACTGTTTTTT	CASSLGGQPEKLFF	TRBD1	TRBV7-9	TRBJ1-4	NA
TGTGCCAGCAGCCTGAGGAAGAAGCTTGATAAACTGTTTTTT	CASSLRKKLDKLFF	NA	TRBV7-3	TRBJ1-4	NA
TGTGCCAGCAGCGTAGGGGCCGGGGCCAACGTCCTGACTTTC	CASSVGAGANVLTF	NA	TRBV9	TRBJ2-6	NA
TGTGCCAGTGCTGACAGGGGGCGCGATGAAAAACTGTTTTTT	CASADRGRDEKLFF	TRBD1	TRBV19	TRBJ1-4	NA
TGTGCCAGCAGCCAAGAGGACAGGTTCTATGGCTACACCTTC	CASSQEDRFYGYTF	TRBD1	TRBV14	TRBJ1-2	NA
TGTGCCAGCAGCTCAACAGGGGGGTACACCGGGGAGCTGTTTTTT	CASSSTGGYTGELFF	TRBD1	TRBV7-9	TRBJ2-2	NA
TGTGCCAGCAGCAAAGCCCCCAACAGTGACACAGATACGCAGTATTTT	CASSKAPNSDTDTQYF	NA	TRBV4-2	TRBJ2-3	NA
TGTGCCAGCAGCTTTGACCCAGGGGCCAGCTTAAGTGGCTACACCTTC	CASSFDPGASLSGYTF	NA	TRBV5-5	TRBJ1-2	NA
TGCGCCAGCAGCTTGGAGCCACGGCGAGGAACCGGGGAGCTGTTTTTT	CASSLEPRRGTGELFF	NA	TRBV5-1	TRBJ2-2	NA
TGTGCCAGCAGCGCTCGAGAACAGGGGAGCGAGCAGTACTTC	CASSAREQGSEQYF	TRBD1	TRBV9	TRBJ2-7	NA
TGTGCCTGGAGTGGGACTAGCGGGGGGTCCCAGTACTTC	CAWSGTSGGSQYF	TRBD2	TRBV30	TRBJ2-5	once
TGTGCCAGCAGTGAGCGTAGCAATCAGCCCCAGCATTTT	CASSERSNQPQHF	NA	TRBV6-1	TRBJ1-5	few
TGTGCCAGCAGTAGGACAGACAATCAGCCCCAGCATTTT	CASSRTDNQPQHF	NA	TRBV6-5	TRBJ1-5	NA
TGTGCCAGCAGCCCGGGGACAGTCCTCTATGGCTACACCTTC	CASSPGTVLYGYTF	TRBD1	TRBV7-9	TRBJ1-2	once
TGTGCCAGCTCAGGAGGAAATGGCTACACCTTC	CASSGGNGYTF	NA	TRBV18	TRBJ1-2	NA
TGTGCCAGCAGCTCTGGACAGGTAGAGACCCAGTACTTC	CASSSGQVETQYF	TRBD1	TRBV5-6	TRBJ2-5	NA
TGTGCCAGCGGACGGGACTCGGGCTACGAGCAGTACTTC	CASGRDSGYEQYF	NA	TRBV2	TRBJ2-7	NA
TGTGCCAGCGGATCTTTAGGACAGGGGAACACTGAAGCTTTCTTT	CASGSLGQGNTEAFF	TRBD1	TRBV25-1	TRBJ1-1	few